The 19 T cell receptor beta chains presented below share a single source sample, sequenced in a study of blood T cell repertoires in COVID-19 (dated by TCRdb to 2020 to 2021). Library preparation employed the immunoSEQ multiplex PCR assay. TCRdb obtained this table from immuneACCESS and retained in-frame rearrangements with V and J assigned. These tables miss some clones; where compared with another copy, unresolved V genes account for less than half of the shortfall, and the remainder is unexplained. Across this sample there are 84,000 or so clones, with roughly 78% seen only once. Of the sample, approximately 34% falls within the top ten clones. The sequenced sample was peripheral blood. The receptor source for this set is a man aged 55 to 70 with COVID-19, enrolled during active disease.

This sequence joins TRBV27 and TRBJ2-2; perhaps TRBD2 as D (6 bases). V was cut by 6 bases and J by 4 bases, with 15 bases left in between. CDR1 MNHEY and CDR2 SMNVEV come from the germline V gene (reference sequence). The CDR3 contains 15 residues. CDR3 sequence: CASSIAAGSTGELFF. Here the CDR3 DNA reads TGTGCCAGCAGCATAGCGGCAGGGAGCACCGGGGAGCTGTTTTTT.

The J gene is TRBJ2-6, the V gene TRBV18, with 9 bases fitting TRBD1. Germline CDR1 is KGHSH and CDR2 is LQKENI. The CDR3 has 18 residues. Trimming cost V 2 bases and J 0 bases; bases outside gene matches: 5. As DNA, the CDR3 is TGTGCCAGCTCACCAGTCTCGACAGGGGGCTCTGGGGCCAACGTCCTGACTTTC. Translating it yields CASSPVSTGGSGANVLTF. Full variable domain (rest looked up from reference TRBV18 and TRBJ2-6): NAGVMQNPRHLVRRRGQEARLRCSPMKGHSHVYWYRQLPEEGLKFMVYLQKENIIDESGMPKERFSAEFPKEGPSILRIQQVVRGDSAAYFCASSPVSTGGSGANVLTFGAGSRLTVL.

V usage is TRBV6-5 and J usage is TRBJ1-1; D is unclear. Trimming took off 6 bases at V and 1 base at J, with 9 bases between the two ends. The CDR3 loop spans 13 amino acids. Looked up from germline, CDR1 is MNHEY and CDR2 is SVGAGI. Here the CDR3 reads CASRWAGNTEAFF. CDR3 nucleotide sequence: TGTGCCAGCAGATGGGCAGGGAACACTGAAGCTTTCTTT.

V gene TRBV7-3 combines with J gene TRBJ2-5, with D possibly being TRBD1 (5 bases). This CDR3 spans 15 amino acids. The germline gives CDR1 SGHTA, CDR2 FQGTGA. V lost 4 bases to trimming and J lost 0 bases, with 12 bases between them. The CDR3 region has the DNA TGTGCCAGCAGCTCACTCCCGACAGACCAAGAGACCCAGTACTTC. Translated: CASSSLPTDQETQYF.

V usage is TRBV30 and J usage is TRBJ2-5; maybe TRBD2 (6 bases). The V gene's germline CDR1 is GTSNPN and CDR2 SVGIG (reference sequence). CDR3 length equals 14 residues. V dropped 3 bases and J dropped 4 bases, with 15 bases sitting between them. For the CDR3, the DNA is TGTGCCTGGAGAGATACATCGGAGGGAGAGACCCAGTACTTC. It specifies CAWRDTSEGETQYF.

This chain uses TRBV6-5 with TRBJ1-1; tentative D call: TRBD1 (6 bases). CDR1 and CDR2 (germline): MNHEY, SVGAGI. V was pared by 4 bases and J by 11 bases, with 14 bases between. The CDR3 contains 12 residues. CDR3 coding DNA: TGTGCCAGCAGTTCCACTACAGGGTACGCTTTCTTT. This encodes CASSSTTGYAFF.

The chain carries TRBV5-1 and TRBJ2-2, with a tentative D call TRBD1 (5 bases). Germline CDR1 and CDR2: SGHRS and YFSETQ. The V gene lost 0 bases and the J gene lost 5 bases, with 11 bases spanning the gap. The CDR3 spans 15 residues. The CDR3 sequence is CASSLEVAGTGELFF. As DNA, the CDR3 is TGCGCCAGCAGCTTGGAGGTGGCAGGGACCGGGGAGCTGTTTTTT.

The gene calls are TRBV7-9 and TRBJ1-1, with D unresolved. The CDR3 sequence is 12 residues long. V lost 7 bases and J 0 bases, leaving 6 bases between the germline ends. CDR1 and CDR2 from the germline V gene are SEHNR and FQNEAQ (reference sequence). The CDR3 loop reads CASMAVNTEAFF. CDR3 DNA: TGTGCCAGCATGGCTGTGAACACTGAAGCTTTCTTT.

The DNA for the CDR3 is TGTGCCAGCAGCTTGGCGGCCAGGGGGCAAGAGACCCAGTACTTC. This codes for CASSLAARGQETQYF. The V gene is TRBV5-4, the J gene TRBJ2-5, with 7 bases identical to TRBD1. Looked up from germline, CDR1 is SGHNT and CDR2 is YYREEE (reference sequence). J gave up 2 bases and V 0 bases, and 4 bases lay outside the gene matches. CDR3 length equals 15 residues.

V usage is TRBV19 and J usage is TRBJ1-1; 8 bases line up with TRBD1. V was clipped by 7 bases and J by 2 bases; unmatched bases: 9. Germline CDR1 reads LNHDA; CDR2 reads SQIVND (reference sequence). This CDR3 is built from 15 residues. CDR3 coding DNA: TGTGCCAGTATCCAGTCGACAGGGGCAAACACTGAAGCTTTCTTT. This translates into CASIQSTGANTEAFF.

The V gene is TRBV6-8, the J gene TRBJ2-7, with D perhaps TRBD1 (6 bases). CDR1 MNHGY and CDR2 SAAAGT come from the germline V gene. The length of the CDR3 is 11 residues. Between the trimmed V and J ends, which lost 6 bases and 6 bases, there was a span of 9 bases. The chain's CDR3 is CASRTGIEQYF. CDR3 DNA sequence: TGTGCCAGCAGAACAGGGATCGAGCAGTACTTC.

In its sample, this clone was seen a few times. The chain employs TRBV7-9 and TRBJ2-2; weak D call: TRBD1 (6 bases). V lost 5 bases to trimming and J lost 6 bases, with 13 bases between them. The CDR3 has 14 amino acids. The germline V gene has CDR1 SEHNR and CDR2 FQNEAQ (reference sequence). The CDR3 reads CASSVTGPPGELFF. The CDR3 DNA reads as TGTGCCAGCAGCGTTACAGGGCCTCCCGGGGAGCTGTTTTTT.

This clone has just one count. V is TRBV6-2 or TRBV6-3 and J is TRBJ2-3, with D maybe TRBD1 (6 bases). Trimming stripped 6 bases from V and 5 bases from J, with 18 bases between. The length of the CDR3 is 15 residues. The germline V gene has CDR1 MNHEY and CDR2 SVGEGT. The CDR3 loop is CASSLDSPARDTQYF. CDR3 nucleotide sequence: TGTGCCAGCAGCTTGGACAGCCCCGCGAGAGATACGCAGTATTTT.

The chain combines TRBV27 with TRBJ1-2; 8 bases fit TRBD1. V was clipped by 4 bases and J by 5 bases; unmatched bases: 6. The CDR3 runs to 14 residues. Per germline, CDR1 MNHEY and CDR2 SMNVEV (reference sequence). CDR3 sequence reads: CASSWTGPGYGYTF. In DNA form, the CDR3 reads TGTGCCAGCAGTTGGACAGGGCCGGGGTATGGCTACACCTTC.

The CDR3 sequence is CASTERNNEQFF. The DNA for the CDR3 is TGCGCCAGCACTGAGCGCAACAATGAGCAGTTCTTC. The J gene is TRBJ2-1, the V gene TRBV5-1; the D is unclear. The CDR3 runs 12 residues. Germline V gene lookup returns CDR1 SGHRS and CDR2 YFSETQ. V shed 6 bases and J shed 5 bases, with 9 bases lying between them. The variable domain in full, completed from reference TRBV5-1 and TRBJ2-1, reads KAGVTQTPRYLIKTRGQQVTLSCSPISGHRSVSWYQQTPGQGLQFLFEYFSETQRNKGNFPGRFSGRQFSNSRSEMNVSTLELGDSALYLCASTERNNEQFFGPGTRLTVL.

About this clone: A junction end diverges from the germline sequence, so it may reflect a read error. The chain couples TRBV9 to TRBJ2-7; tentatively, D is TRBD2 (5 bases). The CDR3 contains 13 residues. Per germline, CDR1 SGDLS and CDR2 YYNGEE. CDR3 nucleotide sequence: TGTGCCAGCAGCACCGGGAATCCCTACGCGCAGTACTTC. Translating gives CASSTGNPYAQYF.

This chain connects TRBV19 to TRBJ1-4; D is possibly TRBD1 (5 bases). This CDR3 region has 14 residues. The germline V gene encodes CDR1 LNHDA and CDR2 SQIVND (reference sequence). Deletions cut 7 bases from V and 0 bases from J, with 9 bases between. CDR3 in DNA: TGTGCCAGTATGGGCAGGGCAACTAATGAAAAACTGTTTTTT. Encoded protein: CASMGRATNEKLFF. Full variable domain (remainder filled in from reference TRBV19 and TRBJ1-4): DGGITQSPKYLFRKEGQNVTLSCEQNLNHDAMYWYRQDPGQGLRLIYYSQIVNDFQKGDIAEGYSVSREKKESFPLTVTSAQKNPTAFYLCASMGRATNEKLFFGSGTQLSVL.

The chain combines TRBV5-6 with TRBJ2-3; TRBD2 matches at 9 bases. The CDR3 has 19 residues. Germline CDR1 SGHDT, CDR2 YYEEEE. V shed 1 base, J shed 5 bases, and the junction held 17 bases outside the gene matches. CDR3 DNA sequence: TGTGCCAGCAGCTTGATCCCGCATGTAGGCGGGGGGGCGGTAGATACGCAGTATTTT. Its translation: CASSLIPHVGGGAVDTQYF.

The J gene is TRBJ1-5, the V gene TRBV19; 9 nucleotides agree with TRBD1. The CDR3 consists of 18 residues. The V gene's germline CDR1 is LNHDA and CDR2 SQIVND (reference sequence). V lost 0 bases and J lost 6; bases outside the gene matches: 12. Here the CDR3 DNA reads TGTGCCAGTAGTATAGATCGGGACAGGGAGTATTTTGGTCAGCCCCAGCATTTT. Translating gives CASSIDRDREYFGQPQHF.